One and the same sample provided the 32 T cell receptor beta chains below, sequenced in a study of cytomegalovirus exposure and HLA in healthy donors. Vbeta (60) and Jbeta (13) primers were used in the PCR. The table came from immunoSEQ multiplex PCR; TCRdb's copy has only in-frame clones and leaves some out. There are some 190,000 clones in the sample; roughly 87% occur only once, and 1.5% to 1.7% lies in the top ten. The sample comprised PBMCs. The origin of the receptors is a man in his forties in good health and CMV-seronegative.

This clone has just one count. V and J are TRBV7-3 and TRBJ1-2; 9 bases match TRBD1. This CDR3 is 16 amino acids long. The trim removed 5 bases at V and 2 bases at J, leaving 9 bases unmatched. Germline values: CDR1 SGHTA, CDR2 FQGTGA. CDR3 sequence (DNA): TGTGCCAGCAGCCCTAGTCCCGGGACAGGGAACTATGGCTACACCTTC. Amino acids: CASSPSPGTGNYGYTF.

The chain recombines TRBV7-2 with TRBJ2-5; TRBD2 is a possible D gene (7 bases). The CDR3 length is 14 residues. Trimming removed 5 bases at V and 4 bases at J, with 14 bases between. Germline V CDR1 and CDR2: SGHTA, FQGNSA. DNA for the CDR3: TGTGCCAGCAGCCCGGGGGGCCGTATAGAGACCCAGTACTTC. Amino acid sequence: CASSPGGRIETQYF. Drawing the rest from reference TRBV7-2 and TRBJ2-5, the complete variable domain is GAGVSQSPSNKVTEKGKDVELRCDPISGHTALYWYRQSLGQGLEFLIYFQGNSAPDKSGLPSDRFSAERTGGSVSTLTIQRTQQEDSAVYLCASSPGGRIETQYFGPGTRLLVL.

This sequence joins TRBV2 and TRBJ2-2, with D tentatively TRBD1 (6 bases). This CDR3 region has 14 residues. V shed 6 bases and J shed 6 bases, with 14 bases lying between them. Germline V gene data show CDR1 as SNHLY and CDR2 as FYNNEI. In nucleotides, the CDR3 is TGTGCCAGCAGGGTATTAGAGGGGGCCGGGGAGCTGTTTTTT. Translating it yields CASRVLEGAGELFF.

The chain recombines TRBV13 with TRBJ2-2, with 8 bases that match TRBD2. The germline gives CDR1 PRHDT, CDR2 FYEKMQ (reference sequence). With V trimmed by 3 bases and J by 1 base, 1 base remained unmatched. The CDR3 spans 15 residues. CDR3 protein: CASSFGGGNTGELFF. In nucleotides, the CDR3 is TGTGCCAGCAGCTTCGGGGGGGGGAACACCGGGGAGCTGTTTTTT.

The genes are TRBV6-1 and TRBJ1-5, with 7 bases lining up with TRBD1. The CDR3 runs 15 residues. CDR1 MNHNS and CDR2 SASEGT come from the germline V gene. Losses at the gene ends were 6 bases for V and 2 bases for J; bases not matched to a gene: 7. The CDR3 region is CASRLTGVGNQPQHF. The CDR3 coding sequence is TGTGCCAGCAGGCTCACAGGGGTTGGCAATCAGCCCCAGCATTTT.

The CDR3 sequence: CASSWVPSGRENEQFF. CDR3 nucleotide sequence: TGTGCCAGCAGCTGGGTTCCTAGCGGGAGGGAAAATGAGCAGTTCTTC. The rearrangement uses TRBV2 and TRBJ2-1; 12 nucleotides line up with TRBD2. The germline CDR1 and CDR2 sequences are SNHLY and FYNNEI. With 6 bases clipped from V and 7 bases from J, the junction kept 10 bases outside the gene matches. This CDR3 region has 16 residues.

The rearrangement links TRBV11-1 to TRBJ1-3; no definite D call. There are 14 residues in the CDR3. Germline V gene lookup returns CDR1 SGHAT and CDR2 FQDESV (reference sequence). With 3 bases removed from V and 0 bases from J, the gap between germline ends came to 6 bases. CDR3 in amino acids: CASSLAISGNTIYF. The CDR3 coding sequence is TGTGCCAGCAGCTTGGCCATCTCTGGAAACACCATATATTTT. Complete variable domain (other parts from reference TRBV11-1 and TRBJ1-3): EAEVAQSPRYKITEKSQAVAFWCDPISGHATLYWYRQILGQGPELLVQFQDESVVDDSQLPKDRFSAERLKGVDSTLKIQPAELGDSAMYLCASSLAISGNTIYFGEGSWLTVV.

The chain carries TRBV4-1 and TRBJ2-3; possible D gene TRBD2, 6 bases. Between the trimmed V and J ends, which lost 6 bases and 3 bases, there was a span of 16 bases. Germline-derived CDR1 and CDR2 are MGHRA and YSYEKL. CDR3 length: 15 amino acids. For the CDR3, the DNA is TGCGCCAGCAGACCCCTGGACTACCAGACAGATACGCAGTATTTT. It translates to CASRPLDYQTDTQYF.

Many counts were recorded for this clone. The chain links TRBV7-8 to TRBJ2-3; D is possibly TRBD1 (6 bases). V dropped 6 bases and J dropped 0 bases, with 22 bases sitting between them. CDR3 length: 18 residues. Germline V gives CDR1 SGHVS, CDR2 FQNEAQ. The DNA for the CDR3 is TGTGCCAGCAGTAGTAGCAGGGGCTTTACAGCTAGCACAGATACGCAGTATTTT. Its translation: CASSSSRGFTASTDTQYF.

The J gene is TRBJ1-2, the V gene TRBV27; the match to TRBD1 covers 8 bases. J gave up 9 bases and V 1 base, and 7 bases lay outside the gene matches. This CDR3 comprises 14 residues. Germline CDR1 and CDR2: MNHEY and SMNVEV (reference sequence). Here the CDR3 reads CASSLWGQEISYTF. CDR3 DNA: TGTGCCAGCAGTTTATGGGGACAGGAGATTAGCTACACCTTC.

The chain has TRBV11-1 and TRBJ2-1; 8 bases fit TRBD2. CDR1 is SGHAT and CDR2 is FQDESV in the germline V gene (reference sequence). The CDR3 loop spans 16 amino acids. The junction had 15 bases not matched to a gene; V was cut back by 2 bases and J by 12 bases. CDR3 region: CASSLSGSESGRRQFF. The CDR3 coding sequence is TGTGCCAGCAGCTTAAGTGGGTCCGAGAGCGGGAGAAGGCAGTTCTTC.

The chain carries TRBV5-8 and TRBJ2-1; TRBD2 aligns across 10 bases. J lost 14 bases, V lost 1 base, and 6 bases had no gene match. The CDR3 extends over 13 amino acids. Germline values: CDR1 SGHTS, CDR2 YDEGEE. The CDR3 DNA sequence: TGTGCCAGCAGCTTGAGGCTAGCGGGGGCAGAGTTCTTC. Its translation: CASSLRLAGAEFF.

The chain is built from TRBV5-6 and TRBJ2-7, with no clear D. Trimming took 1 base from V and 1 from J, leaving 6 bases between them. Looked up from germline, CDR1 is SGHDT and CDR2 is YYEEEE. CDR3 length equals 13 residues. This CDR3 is CASSLQRSYEQYF. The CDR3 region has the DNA TGTGCCAGCAGCTTGCAACGGTCCTACGAGCAGTACTTC. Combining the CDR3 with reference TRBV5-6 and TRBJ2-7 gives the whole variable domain DAGVTQSPTHLIKTRGQQVTLRCSPKSGHDTVSWYQQALGQGPQFIFQYYEEEERQRGNFPDRFSGHQFPNYSSELNVNALLLGDSALYLCASSLQRSYEQYFGPGTRLTVT.

CDR3 DNA sequence: TGTGCCAGCAGCCTACTTCATGGGACAGGCGAGCAGTACTTC. It specifies CASSLLHGTGEQYF. V gene TRBV7-6 combines with J gene TRBJ2-7, with 8 bases fitting TRBD1. From germline, CDR1 is SGHVS and CDR2 FNYEAQ. This CDR3 is built from 14 residues. With V trimmed by 5 bases and J by 6 bases, 9 bases remained unmatched.

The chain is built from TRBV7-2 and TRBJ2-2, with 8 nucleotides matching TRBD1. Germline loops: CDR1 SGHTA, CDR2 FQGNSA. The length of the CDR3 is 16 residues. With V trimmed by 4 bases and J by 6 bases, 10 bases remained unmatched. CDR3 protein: CASSSETGVIPGELFF. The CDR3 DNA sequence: TGTGCCAGCAGCTCAGAGACAGGGGTTATTCCCGGGGAGCTGTTTTTT.

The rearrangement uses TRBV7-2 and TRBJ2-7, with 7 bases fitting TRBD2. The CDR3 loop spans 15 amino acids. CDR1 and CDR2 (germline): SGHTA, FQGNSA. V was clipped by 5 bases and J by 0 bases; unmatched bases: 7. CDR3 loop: CASSVSGASSYEQYF. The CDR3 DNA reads TGTGCCAGCAGCGTGAGCGGGGCCAGCTCCTACGAGCAGTACTTC.

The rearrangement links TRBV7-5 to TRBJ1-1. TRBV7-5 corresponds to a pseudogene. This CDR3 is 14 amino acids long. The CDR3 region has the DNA TGTGCCAGAAGCTTTGGGGGACTGAGCACTGAAGCTTTCTTT. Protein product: CARSFGGLSTEAFF.

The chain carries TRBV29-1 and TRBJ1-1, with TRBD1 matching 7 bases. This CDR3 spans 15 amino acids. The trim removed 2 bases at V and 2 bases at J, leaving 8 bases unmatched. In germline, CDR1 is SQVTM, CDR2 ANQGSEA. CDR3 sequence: CSVEKSGTANTEAFF. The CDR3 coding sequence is TGCAGCGTTGAAAAGTCCGGGACAGCAAACACTGAAGCTTTCTTT.

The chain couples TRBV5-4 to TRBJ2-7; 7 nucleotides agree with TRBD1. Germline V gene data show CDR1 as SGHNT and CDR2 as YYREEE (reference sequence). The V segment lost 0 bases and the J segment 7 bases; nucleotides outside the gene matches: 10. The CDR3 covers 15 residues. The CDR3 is CASSLEQGYVREQYF. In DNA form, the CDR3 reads TGTGCCAGCAGCTTGGAACAGGGGTATGTGAGGGAGCAGTACTTC. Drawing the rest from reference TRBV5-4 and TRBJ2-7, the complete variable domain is ETGVTQSPTHLIKTRGQQVTLRCSSQSGHNTVSWYQQALGQGPQFIFQYYREEENGRGNFPPRFSGLQFPNYSSELNVNALELDDSALYLCASSLEQGYVREQYFGPGTRLTVT.

The CDR3 DNA reads TGTGCCAGCAGTGCCCGAGGGGCAGGGGTGGACTCACCCCTCCACTTT. Its translation: CASSARGAGVDSPLHF. This chain joins TRBV6-1 and TRBJ1-6; TRBD1 is a possible D gene (6 bases). The CDR3 contains 16 residues. With 4 bases removed from V and 10 bases from J, the gap between germline ends came to 20 bases. CDR1 and CDR2 (germline): MNHNS, SASEGT.

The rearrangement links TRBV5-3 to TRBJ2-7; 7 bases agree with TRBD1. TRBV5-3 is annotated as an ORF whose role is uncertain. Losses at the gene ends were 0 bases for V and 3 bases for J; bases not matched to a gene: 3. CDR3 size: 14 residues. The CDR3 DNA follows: TGTGCCAGAAGCTTGGGGGGACAGCTCTACGAGCAGTACTTC. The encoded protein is CARSLGGQLYEQYF.

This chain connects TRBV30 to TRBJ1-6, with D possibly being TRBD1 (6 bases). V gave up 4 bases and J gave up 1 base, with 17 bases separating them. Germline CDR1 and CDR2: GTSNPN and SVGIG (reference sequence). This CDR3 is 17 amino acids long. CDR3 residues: CAWKGQGIKSYNSPLHF. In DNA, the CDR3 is TGTGCCTGGAAGGGGCAGGGGATAAAGTCCTATAATTCACCCCTCCACTTT.

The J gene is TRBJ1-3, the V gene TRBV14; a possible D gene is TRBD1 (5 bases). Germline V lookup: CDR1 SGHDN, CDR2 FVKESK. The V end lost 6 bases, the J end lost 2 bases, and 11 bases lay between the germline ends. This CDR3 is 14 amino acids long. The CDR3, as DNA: TGTGCCAGCAGTGTCCGGGGGGCTGGAAACACCATATATTTT. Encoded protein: CASSVRGAGNTIYF. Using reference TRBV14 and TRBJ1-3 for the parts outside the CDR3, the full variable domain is EAGVTQFPSHSVIEKGQTVTLRCDPISGHDNLYWYRRVMGKEIKFLLHFVKESKQDESGMPNNRFLAERTGGTYSTLKVQPAELEDSGVYFCASSVRGAGNTIYFGEGSWLTVV.

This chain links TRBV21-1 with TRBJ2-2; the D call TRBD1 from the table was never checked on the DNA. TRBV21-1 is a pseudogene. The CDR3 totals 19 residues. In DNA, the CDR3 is TGTGCCAGCAGCAAAGAATGGGAACAGGGGGCCTCGAACACCGGGGAGCTGTTTTTT. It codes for CASSKEWEQGASNTGELFF.

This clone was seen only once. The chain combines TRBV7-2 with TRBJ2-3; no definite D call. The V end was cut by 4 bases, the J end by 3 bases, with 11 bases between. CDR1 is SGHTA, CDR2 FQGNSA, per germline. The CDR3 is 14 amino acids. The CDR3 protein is CASSSRSLTDTQYF. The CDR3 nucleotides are TGTGCCAGCAGCTCAAGATCTCTAACAGATACGCAGTATTTT. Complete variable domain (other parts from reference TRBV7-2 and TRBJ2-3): GAGVSQSPSNKVTEKGKDVELRCDPISGHTALYWYRQSLGQGLEFLIYFQGNSAPDKSGLPSDRFSAERTGGSVSTLTIQRTQQEDSAVYLCASSSRSLTDTQYFGPGTRLTVL.

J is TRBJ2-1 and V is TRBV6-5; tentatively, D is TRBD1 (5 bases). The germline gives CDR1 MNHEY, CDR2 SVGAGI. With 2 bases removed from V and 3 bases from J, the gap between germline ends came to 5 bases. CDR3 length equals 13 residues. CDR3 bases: TGTGCCAGCAGTTACCAGGGCTACAATGAGCAGTTCTTC. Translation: CASSYQGYNEQFF.

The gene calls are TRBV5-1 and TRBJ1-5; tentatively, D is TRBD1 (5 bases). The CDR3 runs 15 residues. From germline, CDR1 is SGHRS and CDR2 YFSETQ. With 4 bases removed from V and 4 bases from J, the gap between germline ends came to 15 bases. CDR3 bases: TGCGCCAGCAGCCCTGGAGGGGTGATGAATCAGCCCCAGCATTTT. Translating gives CASSPGGVMNQPQHF.

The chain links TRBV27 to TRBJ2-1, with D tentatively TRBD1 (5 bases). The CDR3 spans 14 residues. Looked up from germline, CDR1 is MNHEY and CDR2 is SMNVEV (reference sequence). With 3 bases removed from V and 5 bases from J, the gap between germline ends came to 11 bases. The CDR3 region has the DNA TGTGCCAGCAGTTTCCTCGACAGAAACAATGAGCAGTTCTTC. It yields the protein CASSFLDRNNEQFF.

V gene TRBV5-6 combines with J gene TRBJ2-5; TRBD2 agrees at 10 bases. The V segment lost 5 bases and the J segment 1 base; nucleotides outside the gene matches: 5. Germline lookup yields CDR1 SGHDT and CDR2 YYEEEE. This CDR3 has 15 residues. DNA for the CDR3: TGTGCCAGCAGAGCACTAGCGGGAAGCCAAGAGACCCAGTACTTC. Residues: CASRALAGSQETQYF.

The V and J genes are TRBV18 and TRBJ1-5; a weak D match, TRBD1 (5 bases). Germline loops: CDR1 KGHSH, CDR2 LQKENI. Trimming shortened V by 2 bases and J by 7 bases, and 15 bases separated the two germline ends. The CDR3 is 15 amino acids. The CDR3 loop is CASSPSGRGGQPQHF. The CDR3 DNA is TGTGCCAGCTCACCAAGTGGGAGGGGCGGGCAGCCCCAGCATTTT.

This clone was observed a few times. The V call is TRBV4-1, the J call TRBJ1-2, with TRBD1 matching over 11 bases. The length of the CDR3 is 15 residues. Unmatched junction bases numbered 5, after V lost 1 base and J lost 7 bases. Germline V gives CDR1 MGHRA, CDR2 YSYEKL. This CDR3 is CASSQGTGGGGGYTF. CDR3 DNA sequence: TGCGCCAGCAGCCAAGGGACAGGGGGCGGCGGTGGCTACACCTTC.

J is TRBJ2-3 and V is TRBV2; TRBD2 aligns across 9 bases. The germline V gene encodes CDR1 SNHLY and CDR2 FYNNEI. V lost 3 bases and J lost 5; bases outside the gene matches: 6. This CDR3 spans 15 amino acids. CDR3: CASSDVLAGLDTQYF. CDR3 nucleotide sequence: TGTGCCAGCAGTGATGTCCTAGCGGGGCTAGATACGCAGTATTTT. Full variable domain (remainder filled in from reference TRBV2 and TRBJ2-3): EPEVTQTPSHQVTQMGQEVILRCVPISNHLYFYWYRQILGQKVEFLVSFYNNEISEKSEIFDDQFSVERPDGSNFTLKIRSTKLEDSAMYFCASSDVLAGLDTQYFGPGTRLTVL.